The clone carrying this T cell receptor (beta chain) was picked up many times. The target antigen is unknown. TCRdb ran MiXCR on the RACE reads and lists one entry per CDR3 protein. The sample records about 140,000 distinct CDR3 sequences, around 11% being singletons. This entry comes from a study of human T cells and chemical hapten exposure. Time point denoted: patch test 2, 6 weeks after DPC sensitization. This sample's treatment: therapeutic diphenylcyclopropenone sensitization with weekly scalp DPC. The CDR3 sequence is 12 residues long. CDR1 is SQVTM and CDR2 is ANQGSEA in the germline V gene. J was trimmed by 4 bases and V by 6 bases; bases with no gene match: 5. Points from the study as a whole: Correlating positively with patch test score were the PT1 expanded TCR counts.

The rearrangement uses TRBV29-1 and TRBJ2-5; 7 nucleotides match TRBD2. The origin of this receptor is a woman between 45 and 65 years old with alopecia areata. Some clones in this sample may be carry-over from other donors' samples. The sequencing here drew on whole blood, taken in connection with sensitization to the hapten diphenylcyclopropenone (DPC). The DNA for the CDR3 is TGCAGCGTGAGCAGGGAGGGAGAGACCCAGTACTTC. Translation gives CSVSREGETQYF.